These 7 T cell receptor beta chains came from one sample sequenced in a study of cytomegalovirus exposure and HLA in healthy donors (dated by TCRdb to the late 2010s). The library was built by means of the immunoSEQ multiplex PCR assay. The multiplex PCR relied on a mix of 60 forward primers for TCR Vbeta segments and 13 reverse primers for TCR Jbeta segments. Drawn from immuneACCESS, this table holds only the in-frame rearrangements with V and J called that TCRdb kept. Clones are partly lost; checked studies trace under half to an unresolved V gene and leave the rest unexplained. Present in this sample are 120,000 or so clones, 75% of which were seen just once. The ten largest make up around 3.3% of the sample. The source material was PBMCs. These receptors came from a woman in her forties or fifties in good health and CMV-seronegative.

The chain employs TRBV19 and TRBJ2-3; TRBD2 is a possible D gene (7 bases). Between the trimmed V and J ends, which lost 7 bases and 3 bases, there was a span of 23 bases. Germline CDR1 reads LNHDA; CDR2 reads SQIVND (reference sequence). The CDR3 is made up of 17 amino acids. CDR3 coding DNA: TGTGCCAGTATGATGCGTCAGAGGGGGGGTGGAACAGATACGCAGTATTTT. It encodes CASMMRQRGGGTDTQYF.

The V gene is TRBV5-1, the J gene TRBJ2-1; the D gene is possibly TRBD2 (5 bases). With 2 bases removed from V and 0 bases from J, the gap between germline ends came to 9 bases. This CDR3 has 15 residues. Germline V gene sequence: CDR1 SGHRS, CDR2 YFSETQ. The CDR3 sequence: CASSLTRSSYNEQFF. The DNA for the CDR3 is TGCGCCAGCAGCTTAACTAGGAGCTCCTACAATGAGCAGTTCTTC. Full variable domain (rest looked up from reference TRBV5-1 and TRBJ2-1): KAGVTQTPRYLIKTRGQQVTLSCSPISGHRSVSWYQQTPGQGLQFLFEYFSETQRNKGNFPGRFSGRQFSNSRSEMNVSTLELGDSALYLCASSLTRSSYNEQFFGPGTRLTVL.

The V gene is TRBV14, the J gene TRBJ2-3; 7 bases align to TRBD2. V shed 0 bases and J 4 bases; nucleotides not matched to a gene: 16. The CDR3 spans 19 residues. Germline V lookup: CDR1 SGHDN, CDR2 FVKESK. CDR3 protein: CASSQDFRHGLAVSDTQYF. The CDR3 DNA sequence: TGTGCCAGCAGCCAAGATTTCCGTCACGGCCTAGCGGTCTCAGATACGCAGTATTTT.

This chain connects TRBV6-5 to TRBJ2-1, with 11 bases lining up with TRBD2. This CDR3 spans 12 amino acids. V lost 10 bases and J lost 14; bases outside the gene matches: 10. Germline V gene sequence: CDR1 MNHEY, CDR2 SVGAGI. In DNA, the CDR3 is TGTGCCACCTTCACTAGCGGGAGACATGAGTTCTTC. This translates into CATFTSGRHEFF.

This chain uses TRBV30 with TRBJ1-3; D is unresolved. The CDR3 spans 21 residues. The germline V gene has CDR1 GTSNPN and CDR2 SVGIG (reference sequence). V gave up 3 bases and J gave up 0 bases, with 30 bases separating them. The CDR3 bases are TGTGCCTGGAGCGGGGTGATGTCGGAGAAGATCGGAGCTCCCTCTGGAAACACCATATATTTT. It specifies CAWSGVMSEKIGAPSGNTIYF. The whole variable domain, filled in from reference TRBV30 and TRBJ1-3, reads SQTIHQWPATLVQPVGSPLSLECTVEGTSNPNLYWYRQAAGRGLQLLFYSVGIGQISSEVPQNLSASRPQDRQFILSSKKLLLSDSGFYLCAWSGVMSEKIGAPSGNTIYFGEGSWLTVV.

This clone was observed once. The rearrangement uses TRBV28 and TRBJ2-2; 8 bases line up with TRBD1. The J segment lost 5 bases and the V segment lost 5 bases, leaving 7 bases of the junction unmatched. This CDR3 comprises 15 residues. Germline V gives CDR1 MDHEN, CDR2 SYDVKM. CDR3 DNA sequence: TGTGCCAGCAGTATGCAGACAGGGGCTACCGGGGAGCTGTTTTTT. This sequence encodes CASSMQTGATGELFF.

The chain recombines TRBV29-1 with TRBJ2-7, with D possibly matching TRBD2 (5 bases). V was clipped by 4 bases and J by 6 bases, with 16 bases between them. Looked up from germline, CDR1 is SQVTM and CDR2 is ANQGSEA. This CDR3 has 13 residues. The CDR3 region is CSVVLSLGGEQYF. CDR3 nucleotides: TGCAGCGTTGTTCTGTCACTAGGTGGCGAGCAGTACTTC.